Reported below is one T cell receptor (beta chain). Its antigen is still unknown. It was the approximately 120-subject validation cohort, separate from the roughly 700-subject first cohort, to which the donors belonged. The sample originates from a study of cytomegalovirus exposure and HLA in healthy donors. Study-wide points: Reportedly, diagnosis of cytomegalovirus status by the classifier showed high specificity and sensitivity. Cytomegalovirus association was listed for roughly 160 TCR beta chains.

This CDR3 is 14 amino acids long. Germline V lookup: CDR1 LGHNT, CDR2 FRNRAP. J lost 4 bases, V lost 6 bases, and 5 bases had no gene match. The repertoire was sequenced with immunoSEQ multiplex PCR; TCRdb's copy has only in-frame clones and lacks some. This table has some 140,000 clones, nearly 90% appearing once. This TCR derives from a woman between 18 and 29 years old in good health and CMV-seropositive. V and J are TRBV12-5 and TRBJ2-7; 11 bases match TRBD1. Material for sequencing was PBMCs. The CDR3 protein is CASGYGQGAYEQYF. The CDR3 coding sequence is TGTGCTAGTGGATATGGACAGGGGGCGTACGAGCAGTACTTC.